Reported below is one T cell receptor beta chain. The source of the sample is a study of T-cell reconstitution after alpha-beta-depleted transplantation in children. The authors prepared the TCRbeta library with unique molecular identifiers. TCRdb fed the PCR reads into MiXCR, producing one record per CDR3 protein. In the table there are 700,000 to 950,000 distinct CDR3 sequences, less than 20% of which are singletons. Germline values: CDR1 MNHEY, CDR2 SMNVEV (reference sequence). The junction had 4 bases not matched to a gene; V was cut back by 3 bases and J by 7 bases. CDR3 length: 14 residues. The sequenced sample was PBMCs, mostly from graft donor cells, obtained 360 days after TCRalphabeta/CD19-depleted stem cell transplant. The sequence derives from a male patient under 18 who had a stem cell transplant for acute lymphoblastic leukemia, so the T cells may come from the graft donor. The chain carries TRBV27 and TRBJ2-2, with TRBD2 matching 8 bases. The CDR3 DNA reads TGTGCCAGCAGTTTCGGACTAGCTGGCGGGGAGCTGTTTTTT. Protein product: CASSFGLAGGELFF.